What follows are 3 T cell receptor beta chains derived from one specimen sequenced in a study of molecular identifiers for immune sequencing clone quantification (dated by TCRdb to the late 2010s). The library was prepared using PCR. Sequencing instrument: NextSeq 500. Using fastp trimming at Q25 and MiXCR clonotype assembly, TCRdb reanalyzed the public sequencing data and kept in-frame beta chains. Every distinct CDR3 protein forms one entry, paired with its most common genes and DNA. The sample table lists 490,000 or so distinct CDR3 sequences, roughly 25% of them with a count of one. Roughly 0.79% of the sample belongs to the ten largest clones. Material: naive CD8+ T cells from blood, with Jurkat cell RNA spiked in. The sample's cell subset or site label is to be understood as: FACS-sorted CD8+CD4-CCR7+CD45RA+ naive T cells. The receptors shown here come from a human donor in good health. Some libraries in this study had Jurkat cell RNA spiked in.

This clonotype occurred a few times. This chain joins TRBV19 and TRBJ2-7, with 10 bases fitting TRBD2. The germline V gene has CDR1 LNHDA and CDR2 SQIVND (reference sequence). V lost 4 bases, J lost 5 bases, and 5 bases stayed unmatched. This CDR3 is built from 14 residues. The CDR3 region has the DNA TGTGCCAGTAGTAGTGCTAGCGGGAGTCACGAGCAGTACTTC. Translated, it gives CASSSASGSHEQYF.

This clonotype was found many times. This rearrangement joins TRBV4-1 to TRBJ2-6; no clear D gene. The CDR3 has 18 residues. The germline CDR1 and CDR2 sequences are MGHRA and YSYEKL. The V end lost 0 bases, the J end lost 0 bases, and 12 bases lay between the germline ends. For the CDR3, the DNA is TGCGCCAGCAGCCAAGAGGACCCGCAAGTCTCTGGGGCCAACGTCCTGACTTTC. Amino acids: CASSQEDPQVSGANVLTF.

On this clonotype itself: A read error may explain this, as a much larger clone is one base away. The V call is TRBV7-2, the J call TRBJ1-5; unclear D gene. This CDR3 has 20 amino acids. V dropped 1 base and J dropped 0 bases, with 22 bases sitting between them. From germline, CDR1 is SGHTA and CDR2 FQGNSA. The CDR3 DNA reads TGTGCCAGCAGCTTAGTAGCGGAGCCAACAAATCCCTTTAGCAATCAGCCCCAGCATTTT. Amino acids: CASSLVAEPTNPFSNQPQHF.